Included here is one TCR beta chain sequence, with context. The target antigen is unknown. Germline trimming cut 5 bases from V and 0 bases from J; bases unmatched to any gene: 6. Germline-derived CDR1 and CDR2 are SGHTA and FQGTGA. The CDR3 runs 16 residues. Sequencing was performed with immunoSEQ multiplex PCR; in TCRdb, only in-frame clones are kept and a portion is missing. Altogether more than 100,000 clones are present, about 85% being singletons, with the ten largest covering approximately 2.6%. The data were obtained in a study of T cell responses to AZD1222 COVID-19 vaccine. Study observations and caveats: There were mostly white British donors and more females than males, and clonal diversity was possibly underestimated. At 160-218 and 743-854, vaccine-associated CD4 TCRs were dominant, and they spanned spike.

This receptor was taken from an adult who received the AZD1222 COVID-19 vaccine. The chain combines TRBV7-3 with TRBJ2-1; 8 bases align to TRBD2. Sequencing used peripheral blood, obtained 28 days after the second AZD1222 dose. CDR3 sequence reads: CASSSRSGASYNEQFF. DNA of the CDR3: TGTGCCAGCAGCAGTCGTAGCGGGGCCTCCTACAATGAGCAGTTCTTC.